This is a list of T cell receptor beta chains from one sample in a study of beta chain features in type 1 diabetes. The data were produced by immunoSEQ multiplex PCR, yet TCRdb's version contains in-frame clones alone and is incomplete. The sample includes hundreds of thousands of clones, more than 13% of them seen just once. Sequences were obtained from naive CD4+ T cells from blood. All receptors come from a man younger than 35 with type 1 diabetes. The CDR3 runs from the conserved cysteine through the conserved F or W. D genes are given only for firm matches.

j_call d_call v_call cdr3_aa
TRBJ2-3 TRBD2 TRBV6-5 CASTKAGSGPDTQYF
TRBJ2-1 . TRBV4-1 CASSQDWQSHNEQFF
TRBJ2-7 TRBD2 TRBV4-1 CASSQARVSGGAYEQYF
TRBJ1-3 . TRBV13 CASSLGPVSGNTIYF
TRBJ1-1 . TRBV10-3 CAISEYGNTEAFF
TRBJ2-6 . TRBV30 CAWSVGTLLSGANVLTF
TRBJ2-7 . TRBV15 CATRTGQGSYEQYF
TRBJ1-4 . TRBV5-6 CASSLGQREKLFF
TRBJ2-7 . TRBV30 CAWSGLTPLHEQYF
TRBJ1-5 . TRBV29-1 CSVADGGQPQHF
TRBJ2-5 . TRBV7-2 CASSLWPRSPYF
TRBJ1-5 . TRBV30 CAWSVLQGDQPQHF
TRBJ1-5 . TRBV2 CASSEVRGERQPQHF
TRBJ2-3 TRBD1 TRBV18 CASSPTGTAHTDTQYF
TRBJ1-6 . TRBV7-2 CASSSGRGWDSPLHF
TRBJ1-1 . TRBV6-5 CASSYWGSNTEAFF
TRBJ2-5 . TRBV29-1 CSVEKNQETQYF
TRBJ2-5 TRBD2 TRBV6-1 CASSSGTSGQETQYF
TRBJ2-7 . TRBV28 CAIGTLHDEQYF
TRBJ2-5 TRBD1 TRBV11-2 CASGTGGRSETQYF
TRBJ1-4 . TRBV28 CASSFTTGGGEKLFF
TRBJ2-2 TRBD1 TRBV7-3 CASSLTRDRNTGELFF
TRBJ1-2 TRBD1 TRBV19 CASTFDRAYFYGYTF
TRBJ1-6 . TRBV11-2 CASSLGQGSGSPLHF
TRBJ1-5 . TRBV20-1 CSAIDVQPQHF
TRBJ1-2 . TRBV29-1 CSPFRLGAIYGYTF
TRBJ2-3 . TRBV6-5 CASSYSAAYGTDTQYF
TRBJ2-3 . TRBV5-1 CASSRGTVGDTQYF
TRBJ2-3 . TRBV7-2 CASSPYGVETQYF
TRBJ2-7 TRBD2 TRBV5-1 CASSSGLATYEQYF
TRBJ1-4 . TRBV4-3 CASKGGGKLFF
TRBJ2-3 . TRBV10-3 CAISELGDTQYF
TRBJ2-5 . TRBV11-2 CASSLSTAQETQYF
TRBJ2-3 TRBD2 TRBV7-3 CASSWGLAGGTDTQYF
TRBJ2-3 TRBD1 TRBV5-1 CASSLAGTGTDTQYF
TRBJ2-3 . TRBV6-5 CASKFTDTQYF
TRBJ2-5 TRBD2 TRBV5-4 CASNSWEGRETQYF
TRBJ2-5 . TRBV19 CASGRGEQETQYF
TRBJ2-7 . TRBV20-1 CSARDLGEQYF
TRBJ2-1 TRBD1 TRBV4-2 CASSHLQMGTVAGEQFF
TRBJ1-1 . TRBV30 CAWSVRPGSEAFF
TRBJ1-2 . TRBV11-2 CASPSGDDNYGYTF
TRBJ2-1 . TRBV25-1 CASSATAARSYNEQFF
TRBJ2-5 TRBD2 TRBV18 CASSPVSSGGGETQYF
TRBJ1-2 . TRBV15 CATSREGHLYGYTF
TRBJ2-7 TRBD1 TRBV29-1 CSVNVPDRGQYF
TRBJ1-2 . TRBV28 CASSSVGLYGYTF
TRBJ2-2 . TRBV4-2 CASSQDFKALTNTGELFF
TRBJ1-1 TRBD1 TRBV7-2 CASSFRQGGTEAFF
TRBJ2-1 . TRBV4-2 CASSPRTDTYNEQFF
TRBJ2-1 TRBD2 TRBV9 CASSSTSGYNEQFF
TRBJ1-1 TRBD1 TRBV7-9 CASSLGQTGTEAFF
TRBJ1-2 . TRBV15 CATSRDVRGKDGYTF
TRBJ2-3 . TRBV5-1 CASSQQGPSTDTQYF
TRBJ2-7 . TRBV10-3 CAISERLVSYEQYF